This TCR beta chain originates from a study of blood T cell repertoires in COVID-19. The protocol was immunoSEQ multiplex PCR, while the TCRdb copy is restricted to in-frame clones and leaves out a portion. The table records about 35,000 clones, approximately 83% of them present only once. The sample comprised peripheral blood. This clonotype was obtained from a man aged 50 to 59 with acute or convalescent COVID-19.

The DNA for the CDR3 is TGTGCCAGCACGAACAGTCAAGAGACCCAGTACTTC. It translates to CASTNSQETQYF. This chain uses TRBV19 with TRBJ2-5, with D uncertain. The germline V gene encodes CDR1 LNHDA and CDR2 SQIVND (reference sequence). The V end lost 9 bases, the J end lost 2 bases, and 10 bases lay between the germline ends. This CDR3 is 12 amino acids long.